What follows is one TCR beta chain and its context. No antigen is known for it. Trimming removed 5 bases from V and 0 bases from J; junction bases left unmatched: 5. Germline CDR1 and CDR2: LNHDA and SQIVND (reference sequence). The length of the CDR3 is 15 residues. The data are from a study of T and B cells in COVID-19 patients. Study overall: Peripheral blood came from COVID-19 patients with active infection or after recovery.

Notes on the study in general: CD4+, regulatory T cell, CD8+ and sorted SARS-CoV-2-responsive or tetramer+ T cells were not yet sequenced.

BIOMED2 TRB-A/B primer pools were used in multiplex TRB PCR. MiXCR was run by TCRdb on the multiplex PCR reads, yielding one entry per CDR3 protein. Of under 5,500 distinct CDR3 sequences listed, about 25% are singletons. Each TRB amplification used roughly 250-550 ng of genomic DNA from blood. The sample was blood. This chain connects TRBV19 to TRBJ2-5; the match to TRBD2 covers 8 bases. This sequence originates from a human donor with active COVID-19. The CDR3 protein is CASSPTSANQETQYF. In DNA, the CDR3 is TGTGCCAGTAGTCCGACTAGCGCGAACCAAGAGACCCAGTACTTC. Variable domain in full (rest from reference TRBV19 and TRBJ2-5): DGGITQSPKYLFRKEGQNVTLSCEQNLNHDAMYWYRQDPGQGLRLIYYSQIVNDFQKGDIAEGYSVSREKKESFPLTVTSAQKNPTAFYLCASSPTSANQETQYFGPGTRLLVL.